Listed here are 13 T cell receptor beta chains from one sample, sequenced in a study of blood T cell repertoires in COVID-19 (dated by TCRdb to about 2020). The library relied on the immunoSEQ multiplex PCR assay. Not all clones reach the TCRdb copy of this immuneACCESS table, which keeps in-frame sequences only. Checked studies attribute under half of the gap to unresolved V genes and leave the rest unexplained. Counted in this sample were a few hundred thousand clones; 85% of them appeared once. The top ten clones comprise 4.5% to 5.5% of the sample. The specimen sequenced was peripheral blood. All receptors come from a man aged 50-59 years with active or convalescent COVID-19.

The V and J genes are TRBV30 and TRBJ1-4, with 8 bases aligning to TRBD1. Germline loops: CDR1 GTSNPN, CDR2 SVGIG (reference sequence). Unmatched junction bases numbered 2, after V lost 2 bases and J lost 3 bases. The length of the CDR3 is 14 residues. The CDR3 bases are TGTGCCTGGAGTCAGGGGGCGGCTAATGAAAAACTGTTTTTT. It yields the protein CAWSQGAANEKLFF.

This clone was recorded a few times. V and J are TRBV11-2 and TRBJ1-1; the match to TRBD1 covers 9 bases. The length of the CDR3 is 12 residues. Germline V gene lookup returns CDR1 SGHAT and CDR2 FQNNGV. V shed 0 bases, J shed 13 bases, and the junction held 3 bases outside the gene matches. The CDR3 sequence: CASSLDAGQGFF. CDR3 in DNA: TGTGCCAGCAGCTTAGATGCGGGACAGGGTTTCTTT.

The chain couples TRBV13 to TRBJ2-7, with 8 bases fitting TRBD2. This CDR3 has 15 residues. V was pared by 5 bases and J by 1 base, with 7 bases of the junction left unmatched. Germline V gene lookup returns CDR1 PRHDT and CDR2 FYEKMQ (reference sequence). The CDR3 bases are TGTGCCAGCAGCCCTCTTCGGGAGGGGTCCTACGAGCAGTACTTC. Translated: CASSPLREGSYEQYF.

This clone was found once. The gene calls are TRBV28 and TRBJ1-2; 10 positions agree with TRBD1. Germline V CDR1 and CDR2: MDHEN, SYDVKM. V lost 5 bases, J lost 0 bases, and 9 bases stayed unmatched. CDR3 length equals 17 residues. The CDR3 loop is CASSPGQGVPPNYGYTF. The CDR3 DNA follows: TGTGCCAGCAGTCCCGGACAGGGGGTTCCCCCTAACTATGGCTACACCTTC.

The chain has TRBV30 and TRBJ1-1; D gene unclear. Trimming removed 3 bases at V and 0 bases at J, with 8 bases between. The CDR3 spans 13 residues. Germline V gene lookup returns CDR1 GTSNPN and CDR2 SVGIG (reference sequence). CDR3 DNA: TGTGCCTGGAGACCTCAGATGAACACTGAAGCTTTCTTT. Translated: CAWRPQMNTEAFF.

This chain joins TRBV7-9 and TRBJ2-1, with 8 bases that match TRBD1. The CDR3 is 16 residues long. Trimming took 4 bases from V and 0 from J; bases not matched to a gene: 5. In germline, CDR1 is SEHNR, CDR2 FQNEAQ (reference sequence). CDR3 amino acids: CASSYGDRSSYNEQFF. The DNA for the CDR3 is TGTGCCAGCAGCTACGGGGACAGGTCCTCCTACAATGAGCAGTTCTTC.

V is TRBV30 and J is TRBJ1-4, with D hard to call. The CDR3 is 14 residues long. Per germline, CDR1 GTSNPN and CDR2 SVGIG (reference sequence). V was shortened by 2 bases and J by 0 bases, with 7 bases between the two germline ends. The CDR3: CAWSLSATNEKLFF. DNA for the CDR3: TGTGCCTGGAGTTTATCAGCAACTAATGAAAAACTGTTTTTT.

With respect to this clone: Distinct nucleotide sequences in the sample also encode this CDR3. The rearrangement uses TRBV5-1 and TRBJ2-7; TRBD2 might be the D (5 bases). V lost 1 base to trimming and J lost 0 bases, with 11 bases between them. Looked up from germline, CDR1 is SGHRS and CDR2 is YFSETQ. This CDR3 spans 15 amino acids. CDR3 residues: CASSLMSGGSYEQYF. The DNA for the CDR3 is TGCGCCAGCAGCTTGATGAGCGGCGGCTCCTACGAGCAGTACTTC.

Only one count was recorded for this clone. V usage is TRBV20-1 and J usage is TRBJ2-3; no definite D call. With 3 bases removed from V and 1 base from J, the gap between germline ends came to 11 bases. This CDR3 has 14 residues. The germline V gene encodes CDR1 DFQATT and CDR2 SNEGSKA (reference sequence). Here the CDR3 DNA reads TGCAGTGCTAGTAGCCTGATCGGCACAGATACGCAGTATTTT. Translated, it gives CSASSLIGTDTQYF.

The J gene is TRBJ1-1, the V gene TRBV27; a possible D gene is TRBD1 (6 bases). The CDR3 is 16 residues long. The germline V gene encodes CDR1 MNHEY and CDR2 SMNVEV (reference sequence). V lost 6 bases, J lost 0 bases, and 17 bases lay in between. Here the CDR3 reads CASRGGAGPMNTEAFF. The DNA for the CDR3 is TGTGCCAGCAGGGGGGGGGCAGGGCCGATGAACACTGAAGCTTTCTTT.

The rearrangement links TRBV6-5 to TRBJ1-1; possibly TRBD1 for D (5 bases). CDR1 and CDR2 (germline): MNHEY, SVGAGI. The CDR3 is 15 amino acids. V was pared by 7 bases and J by 7 bases, with 22 bases between. CDR3 amino acids: CASILGTGVGGEAFF. The DNA of the CDR3 is TGTGCCAGCATTTTAGGGACGGGGGTCGGGGGTGAAGCTTTCTTT.

This sequence joins TRBV6-5 and TRBJ1-2; 8 bases are shared with TRBD1. This CDR3 is built from 13 residues. The J segment lost 5 bases and the V segment lost 2 bases, leaving 1 base of the junction unmatched. CDR1 MNHEY and CDR2 SVGAGI come from the germline V gene. DNA of the CDR3: TGTGCCAGCAGTTACCGACAGGGGTATGGCTACACCTTC. Amino acid sequence: CASSYRQGYGYTF.

The chain couples TRBV19 to TRBJ2-7; TRBD1 might be the D (5 bases). Germline V CDR1 and CDR2: LNHDA, SQIVND (reference sequence). CDR3 length equals 14 residues. Trimming shortened V by 3 bases and J by 2 bases, and 11 bases separated the two germline ends. The CDR3 region is CASSIIRGAYEQYF. CDR3 in DNA: TGTGCCAGTAGTATCATAAGGGGCGCCTACGAGCAGTACTTC.